A single sample is the source of the 19 T cell receptor beta chains below, sequenced in a study of T-cell memory formation after mild COVID-19. TCRdb fed the 5' RACE reads into MiXCR, producing one record per CDR3 protein. The sample yields under 300,000 distinct CDR3 sequences, roughly 18% seen once. The specimen was PBMCs or a T cell subset sorted from them (not recorded which). The receptor source for this set is a man younger than 35 who had mild COVID-19 (a few samples of this study predate the infection). Cell type and time point are not known.

This clonotype was detected ten times or more. The CDR3 DNA is TGTGCCAGCAGCCCCGGACAGGGTCACTATGGCTACACCTTC. Translating it yields CASSPGQGHYGYTF. The J gene is TRBJ1-2, the V gene TRBV7-9; 8 bases map to TRBD1. Germline V gene sequence: CDR1 SEHNR, CDR2 FQNEAQ (reference sequence). The J segment lost 3 bases and the V segment lost 5 bases, leaving 5 bases of the junction unmatched. This CDR3 has 14 residues.

The V gene is TRBV7-6, the J gene TRBJ2-2; tentatively, D is TRBD1 (6 bases). The CDR3 loop spans 17 amino acids. Germline CDR1 SGHVS, CDR2 FNYEAQ. Trimming pared 2 bases from V and 0 bases from J, leaving 13 bases between. The CDR3 loop reads CASSLSIQGTNTGELFF. As DNA, the CDR3 is TGTGCCAGCAGCTTAAGTATTCAGGGGACGAACACCGGGGAGCTGTTTTTT.

The rearrangement uses TRBV6-6 and TRBJ1-1; D unresolved. V lost 3 bases, J lost 4 bases, and 12 bases lay in between. Germline assignment: CDR1 MNHNY and CDR2 SVGAGI (reference sequence). This CDR3 has 14 residues. The CDR3 loop reads CASSYSRVGTEAFF. CDR3 nucleotides: TGTGCCAGCAGTTATTCTAGGGTGGGCACTGAAGCTTTCTTT.

The chain combines TRBV5-5 with TRBJ1-6, with 7 bases aligning to TRBD1. Looked up from germline, CDR1 is SGHKS and CDR2 is YYEKEE (reference sequence). The CDR3 totals 16 residues. With V trimmed by 7 bases and J by 0 bases, 7 bases remained unmatched. The CDR3 sequence: CASGPGGSSYNSPLHF. CDR3 in DNA: TGTGCCAGCGGCCCAGGGGGGAGCTCCTATAATTCACCCCTCCACTTT.

V is TRBV28 and J is TRBJ2-3, with D maybe TRBD1 (6 bases). Germline CDR1 reads MDHEN; CDR2 reads SYDVKM. Trimming took 4 bases from V and 6 from J, leaving 20 bases between them. This CDR3 region has 16 residues. The CDR3 DNA is TGTGCCAGCAGTTCCCGACAGGCGTCTTGGCCGGATACGCAGTATTTT. Amino acid sequence: CASSSRQASWPDTQYF.

V and J are TRBV28 and TRBJ2-1; either TRBD1 or TRBD2 may fit D (5 bases each). The CDR3 spans 13 residues. Germline V gene lookup returns CDR1 MDHEN and CDR2 SYDVKM. V lost 2 bases and J lost 7, with 9 bases in between. In DNA, the CDR3 is TGTGCCAGCAGTTTAGGCAGGGAGAATGAGCAGTTCTTC. Its protein is CASSLGRENEQFF. The full variable domain, its missing parts supplied by reference TRBV28 and TRBJ2-1, is DVKVTQSSRYLVKRTGEKVFLECVQDMDHENMFWYRQDPGLGLRLIYFSYDVKMKEKGDIPEGYSVSREKKERFSLILESASTNQTSMYLCASSLGRENEQFFGPGTRLTVL.

This clonotype was seen ten or more times. CDR3 DNA sequence: TGTGCCAGCAGCCCTGGACAGAATAAAGCTTTCTTT. It is translated as CASSPGQNKAFF. This rearrangement joins TRBV5-4 to TRBJ1-1, with D maybe TRBD1 (6 bases). Looked up from germline, CDR1 is SGHNT and CDR2 is YYREEE (reference sequence). CDR3 size: 12 residues. Between the trimmed V and J ends, which lost 4 bases and 9 bases, there was a span of 13 bases.

This rearrangement joins TRBV20-1 to TRBJ1-5; 7 nucleotides match TRBD1. V lost 3 bases and J lost 4; bases outside the gene matches: 6. This CDR3 spans 14 amino acids. In germline, CDR1 is DFQATT, CDR2 SNEGSKA (reference sequence). The CDR3 region has the DNA TGCAGTGCTAGCGGAGGGACAGAAAATCAGCCCCAGCATTTT. Amino acid sequence: CSASGGTENQPQHF.

In its sample, this clonotype was seen a few times. The chain carries TRBV5-1 and TRBJ2-5; a possible D gene is TRBD1 (7 bases). V lost 0 bases and J 7 bases, leaving 13 bases between the germline ends. CDR1 is SGHRS and CDR2 is YFSETQ in the germline V gene. This CDR3 region has 14 residues. CDR3 region: CASSLAQGGRTQYF. The DNA for the CDR3 is TGCGCCAGCAGCTTGGCCCAGGGGGGTCGGACCCAGTACTTC. The full variable domain, rest sourced from reference TRBV5-1 and TRBJ2-5, is KAGVTQTPRYLIKTRGQQVTLSCSPISGHRSVSWYQQTPGQGLQFLFEYFSETQRNKGNFPGRFSGRQFSNSRSEMNVSTLELGDSALYLCASSLAQGGRTQYFGPGTRLLVL.

This clonotype is a singleton in its sample. CDR3 sequence: CASSGFPYEQYV. As DNA, the CDR3 is TGTGCCAGCAGTGGGTTCCCTTACGAGCAGTACGTC. This chain joins TRBV6-6 and TRBJ2-7; D unresolved. The germline V and J ends were trimmed by 5 bases and 4 bases, with 9 bases remaining between them. The CDR3 has 12 residues. Germline CDR1 and CDR2: MNHNY and SVGAGI (reference sequence).

The J gene is TRBJ2-7, the V gene TRBV6-5, with TRBD1 identical over 7 bases. The CDR3 has 13 residues. V lost 2 bases to trimming and J lost 6 bases; unmatched junction nucleotides: 4. Germline-derived CDR1 and CDR2 are MNHEY and SVGAGI. CDR3 coding DNA: TGTGCCAGCAGTTACCGACAGGGCGGCGAGCAGTACGTC. Amino acid sequence: CASSYRQGGEQYV.

This sequence joins TRBV25-1 and TRBJ2-2; D is perhaps TRBD1 or TRBD2 (5 bases each). The CDR3 length is 15 residues. The germline gives CDR1 MGHDK, CDR2 SYGVNS. V was trimmed by 7 bases and J by 3 bases, leaving 15 bases between them. CDR3 DNA: TGTGCCAGCATATCGCAGGGACGGTACACCGGGGAGCTGTTTTTT. It codes for CASISQGRYTGELFF.

The table lists this clonotype with many counts. The chain has TRBV20-1 and TRBJ2-7; no clear D. The V gene's germline CDR1 is DFQATT and CDR2 SNEGSKA (reference sequence). Trimming took 3 bases from V and 3 from J, leaving 15 bases between them. This CDR3 comprises 14 residues. CDR3 in amino acids: CSARLSVTRYEQYF. CDR3 sequence (DNA): TGCAGTGCTAGGTTGAGCGTCACCCGCTACGAGCAGTACTTC.

This clonotype was seen more than once but under ten times. The chain combines TRBV15 with TRBJ2-1; D uncertain. Trimming took off 0 bases at V and 10 bases at J, with 7 bases between the two ends. The CDR3 runs to 12 residues. Germline loops: CDR1 LNHNV, CDR2 YYDKDF (reference sequence). The CDR3 DNA sequence: TGTGCCACCAGCAGAGATTTGAGGGAGCAGTTCTTC. This codes for CATSRDLREQFF. Full variable domain (missing parts from reference TRBV15 and TRBJ2-1): DAMVIQNPRYQVTQFGKPVTLSCSQTLNHNVMYWYQQKSSQAPKLLFHYYDKDFNNEADTPDNFQSRRPNTSFCFLDIRSPGLGDTAMYLCATSRDLREQFFGPGTRLTVL.

This chain joins TRBV3-1 and TRBJ2-1; TRBD2 aligns across 12 bases. CDR1 is LGHDT, CDR2 YNNKEL, per germline (reference sequence). The ends lost 5 bases at V and 0 bases at J; junction bases unmatched: 14. The CDR3 spans 20 residues. This CDR3 is CASSAVLAGGTESSYNEQFF. The DNA for the CDR3 is TGTGCCAGCAGCGCCGTACTAGCGGGGGGCACAGAGAGCTCCTACAATGAGCAGTTCTTC.

This clonotype was recorded a few times. The V and J genes are TRBV6-5 and TRBJ2-5; D could derive from TRBD1 or TRBD2 (5 bases each). The V gene's germline CDR1 is MNHEY and CDR2 SVGAGI. Trimming stripped 2 bases from V and 5 bases from J, with 12 bases between. The CDR3 is made up of 14 amino acids. CDR3 in amino acids: CASSYDPGAETQYF. Here the CDR3 DNA reads TGTGCCAGCAGTTACGACCCCGGGGCGGAGACCCAGTACTTC.

This chain connects TRBV27 to TRBJ1-2; 9 bases line up with TRBD1. The CDR3 runs 13 residues. V lost 3 bases, J lost 6 bases, and 2 bases stayed unmatched. Looked up from germline, CDR1 is MNHEY and CDR2 is SMNVEV (reference sequence). CDR3 sequence (DNA): TGTGCCAGCAGTTTCCGGGACAGGGATGGCTACACCTTC. Amino acids: CASSFRDRDGYTF.

The chain links TRBV9 to TRBJ2-2; 11 bases fit TRBD2. The length of the CDR3 is 17 residues. The V gene end was trimmed by 4 bases and the J gene end by 5 bases; junction bases not matched to a gene: 10. CDR1 is SGDLS, CDR2 YYNGEE, per germline. Here the CDR3 reads CASSPRTSGLGTGELFF. CDR3 nucleotides: TGTGCCAGCAGCCCCAGGACTAGCGGGTTAGGTACCGGGGAGCTGTTTTTT. Variable domain in full (rest from reference TRBV9 and TRBJ2-2): DSGVTQTPKHLITATGQRVTLRCSPRSGDLSVYWYQQSLDQGLQFLIQYYNGEERAKGNILERFSAQQFPDLHSELNLSSLELGDSALYFCASSPRTSGLGTGELFFGEGSRLTVL.

This clonotype has ten or more counts. The chain uses TRBV5-4 and TRBJ2-7; 10 bases agree with TRBD1. Germline CDR1 is SGHNT and CDR2 is YYREEE (reference sequence). This CDR3 has 15 residues. Trimming cost V 4 bases and J 7 bases; bases outside gene matches: 11. The CDR3 DNA is TGTGCCAGCAGCCCAGGGGACAGGGGAAGATTGGAGCAGTACTTC. Amino acid sequence: CASSPGDRGRLEQYF.